The next 13 T cell receptor beta chains were all read from a single sample in a study of early T cells in non-severe SARS-CoV-2 infection. TCRdb re-called the 5' RACE reads through MiXCR, storing one row per CDR3 protein. The data contain over 60,000 distinct CDR3 sequences, 9.5% to 15% of them singletons. The material sequenced was whole blood, taken at baseline. The receptors stem from an adult who was a healthcare worker with PCR-confirmed SARS-CoV-2 infection or an uninfected control (not recorded which).

V is TRBV28 and J is TRBJ1-1; maybe TRBD1 (5 bases). CDR3 length equals 15 residues. The V gene lost 3 bases and the J gene lost 1 base, with 12 bases spanning the gap. Germline V gene sequence: CDR1 MDHEN, CDR2 SYDVKM. CDR3: CASSLGGNRNTEAFF. The DNA for the CDR3 is TGTGCCAGCAGTTTGGGGGGTAATAGGAACACTGAAGCTTTCTTT.

The chain carries TRBV11-2 and TRBJ1-4; possibly TRBD1 for D (6 bases). Trimming took off 4 bases at V and 8 bases at J, with 14 bases between the two ends. Germline loops: CDR1 SGHAT, CDR2 FQNNGV. The CDR3 is 14 amino acids. The CDR3 bases are TGTGCCAGCAGCTCCGCCATAAGGGGGGAAAAACTGTTTTTT. This gives the protein CASSSAIRGEKLFF. The variable domain in full, with the rest retrieved from reference TRBV11-2 and TRBJ1-4, is EAGVAQSPRYKIIEKRQSVAFWCNPISGHATLYWYQQILGQGPKLLIQFQNNGVVDDSQLPKDRFSAERLKGVDSTLKIQPAKLEDSAVYLCASSSAIRGEKLFFGSGTQLSVL.

This clonotype was observed a few times. This chain uses TRBV4-2 with TRBJ2-3, with 12 bases aligning to TRBD2. Germline CDR1 LGHNA, CDR2 YNFKEQ. Unmatched junction bases numbered 15, after V lost 4 bases and J lost 4 bases. The CDR3 length is 19 residues. The DNA for the CDR3 is TGTGCCAGCAGCCTCAAGGGTCCGCTAGCGGGGGGGCGGGCAGATACGCAGTATTTT. Protein sequence: CASSLKGPLAGGRADTQYF.

This clonotype occurred a few times. This chain connects TRBV18 to TRBJ1-3; unclear D gene. V was clipped by 6 bases and J by 4 bases, with 28 bases between them. The germline CDR1 and CDR2 sequences are KGHSH and LQKENI. There are 19 residues in the CDR3. The CDR3 bases are TGTGCCAGCTCTACCGACCTTCTGCTTTGGGCTCGGAAAGGAAACACCATATATTTT. Translated, it gives CASSTDLLLWARKGNTIYF.

This clonotype was detected a few times. The chain combines TRBV4-2 with TRBJ1-5; D uncertain. Germline loops: CDR1 LGHNA, CDR2 YNFKEQ. Trimming stripped 1 base from V and 7 bases from J, with 8 bases between. The CDR3 contains 13 residues. For the CDR3, the DNA is TGTGCCAGCAGCCAAGGGGTTAGCCAGCCCCAGCATTTT. Translating gives CASSQGVSQPQHF.

Only a few counts were recorded for this clonotype. This sequence joins TRBV10-2 and TRBJ2-3, with D possibly TRBD2 on 6 matching bases. Trimming shortened V by 6 bases and J by 3 bases, and 16 bases separated the two germline ends. Germline CDR1 is WSHSY and CDR2 is SAAADI. CDR3 length equals 15 residues. Here the CDR3 reads CASSPFGLATDTQYF. The CDR3 DNA is TGCGCCAGCAGCCCCTTCGGTCTAGCGACAGATACGCAGTATTTT.

This clonotype was detected ten times or more. V is TRBV18 and J is TRBJ2-3; tentatively, D is TRBD1 (6 bases). Trimming removed 6 bases from V and 6 bases from J, with 19 bases in between. Germline V gene lookup returns CDR1 KGHSH and CDR2 LQKENI. The CDR3 consists of 15 residues. CDR3 DNA: TGTGCCAGCTCGGCATCGATTACAGGGACGGATACGCAGTATTTT. Translating it yields CASSASITGTDTQYF. Full variable domain (outside the CDR3, taken from reference TRBV18 and TRBJ2-3): NAGVMQNPRHLVRRRGQEARLRCSPMKGHSHVYWYRQLPEEGLKFMVYLQKENIIDESGMPKERFSAEFPKEGPSILRIQQVVRGDSAAYFCASSASITGTDTQYFGPGTRLTVL.

This chain connects TRBV7-9 to TRBJ2-7; D might be TRBD1 or TRBD2, each matching 5 bases. V was clipped by 3 bases and J by 5 bases, with 14 bases between them. The CDR3 is 14 amino acids. CDR1 and CDR2 from the germline V gene are SEHNR and FQNEAQ (reference sequence). The CDR3 is CASSFRGAGDEQYF. Written as DNA, the CDR3 is TGTGCCAGCAGCTTTAGAGGGGCCGGCGACGAGCAGTACTTC.

The V call is TRBV28, the J call TRBJ2-7; D is unresolved. The CDR3 sequence is 14 residues long. The germline CDR1 and CDR2 sequences are MDHEN and SYDVKM. V lost 5 bases, J lost 6 bases, and 17 bases lay in between. The CDR3 coding sequence is TGTGCCAGCAGTCCTGCCGGATCCAGGCCCGAGCAGTACTTC. The encoded protein is CASSPAGSRPEQYF. The whole variable domain, remainder taken from reference TRBV28 and TRBJ2-7, is DVKVTQSSRYLVKRTGEKVFLECVQDMDHENMFWYRQDPGLGLRLIYFSYDVKMKEKGDIPEGYSVSREKKERFSLILESASTNQTSMYLCASSPAGSRPEQYFGPGTRLTVT.

This rearrangement joins TRBV20-1 to TRBJ1-1, with 11 bases aligning to TRBD1. Germline trimming cut 2 bases from V and 4 bases from J; bases unmatched to any gene: 3. The CDR3 spans 14 residues. Germline CDR1 DFQATT, CDR2 SNEGSKA (reference sequence). CDR3 nucleotides: TGCAGTGCTAGACGGGGACAGGGGGGCACTGAAGCTTTCTTT. It is translated as CSARRGQGGTEAFF.

The chain recombines TRBV4-2 with TRBJ1-4; D might be TRBD1 (6 bases). CDR3 length: 16 amino acids. V dropped 0 bases and J dropped 8 bases, with 16 bases sitting between them. The germline gives CDR1 LGHNA, CDR2 YNFKEQ. The CDR3 DNA sequence: TGTGCCAGCAGCCAAGAAGGGTCGGGGGCGAAAGAAAAACTGTTTTTT. This gives the protein CASSQEGSGAKEKLFF.

This clonotype has at least ten counts. The chain carries TRBV6-1 and TRBJ2-5; 8 bases are a match to TRBD1. Per the germline V gene, CDR1 is MNHNS and CDR2 is SASEGT. The CDR3 has 15 amino acids. The trim removed 6 bases at V and 4 bases at J, leaving 10 bases unmatched. In DNA form, the CDR3 reads TGTGCCAGCAGCGAGAGGGCAGGGGGCCCAGAGACCCAGTACTTC. This sequence encodes CASSERAGGPETQYF.

This clonotype came up a few times. This sequence joins TRBV9 and TRBJ1-2; a weak D match, TRBD1 (5 bases). V lost 4 bases and J lost 4, with 17 bases in between. The CDR3 consists of 15 residues. CDR1 is SGDLS and CDR2 is YYNGEE in the germline V gene. The CDR3: CASSLGEFRSYGYTF. CDR3 bases: TGTGCCAGCAGCTTAGGGGAGTTTCGGTCCTATGGCTACACCTTC. The full variable domain, with the rest looked up from reference TRBV9 and TRBJ1-2, is DSGVTQTPKHLITATGQRVTLRCSPRSGDLSVYWYQQSLDQGLQFLIQYYNGEERAKGNILERFSAQQFPDLHSELNLSSLELGDSALYFCASSLGEFRSYGYTFGSGTRLTVV.